This T cell receptor beta chain was captured in a study of OX40 agonist ivuxolimab in advanced cancers. On the study more broadly: Cancers in dose escalation were hepatocellular, melanoma, renal cell and head and neck.

Repertoires were generated with immunoSEQ multiplex PCR, while TCRdb's copy carries only in-frame clones and drops some. This sample yields under 80,000 clones, of which approximately 86% are seen a single time; just over 2% belongs to the top ten. This CDR3 region has 16 residues. Germline V gene data show CDR1 as LNHDA and CDR2 as SQIVND (reference sequence). After removal of 5 bases from V and 1 base from J, the junction contained 6 bases not matched to a gene. Sequencing used CD4+ or CD8+ T cells sorted from blood, obtained in a trial of the OX40 agonist ivuxolimab. This rearrangement joins TRBV19 to TRBJ2-2, with TRBD2 identical over 8 bases. This sequence originates from an adult with an advanced solid tumor such as melanoma, head and neck, liver or kidney cancer. The CDR3 here is CASSSRLALNTGELFF. The DNA for the CDR3 is TGTGCCAGTAGTTCCAGACTAGCGCTGAACACCGGGGAGCTGTTTTTT.